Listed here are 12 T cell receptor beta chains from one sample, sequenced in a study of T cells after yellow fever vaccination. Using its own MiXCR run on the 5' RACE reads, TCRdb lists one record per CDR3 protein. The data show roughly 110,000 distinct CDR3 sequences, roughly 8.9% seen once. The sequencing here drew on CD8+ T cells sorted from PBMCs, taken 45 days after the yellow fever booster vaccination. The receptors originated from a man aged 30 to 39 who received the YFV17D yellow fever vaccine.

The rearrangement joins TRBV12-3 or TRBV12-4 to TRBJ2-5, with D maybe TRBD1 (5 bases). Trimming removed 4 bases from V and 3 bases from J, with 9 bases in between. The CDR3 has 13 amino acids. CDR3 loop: CASSSSGKETQYF. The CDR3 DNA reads TGTGCCAGCAGTTCATCAGGGAAAGAGACCCAGTACTTC.

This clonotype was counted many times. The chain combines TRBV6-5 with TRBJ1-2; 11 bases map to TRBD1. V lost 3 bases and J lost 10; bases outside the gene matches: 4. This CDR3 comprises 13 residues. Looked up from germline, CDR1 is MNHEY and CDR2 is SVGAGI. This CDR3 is CASSYGQGAAYTF. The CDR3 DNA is TGTGCCAGCAGTTATGGACAGGGGGCTGCCTACACCTTC.

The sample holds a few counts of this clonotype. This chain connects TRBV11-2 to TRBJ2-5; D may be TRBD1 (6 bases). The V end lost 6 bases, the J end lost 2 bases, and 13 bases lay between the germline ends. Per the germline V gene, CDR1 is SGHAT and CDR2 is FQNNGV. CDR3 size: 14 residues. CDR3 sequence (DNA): TGTGCCAGCAGAATCACAGGGAAACAAGAGACCCAGTACTTC. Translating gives CASRITGKQETQYF.

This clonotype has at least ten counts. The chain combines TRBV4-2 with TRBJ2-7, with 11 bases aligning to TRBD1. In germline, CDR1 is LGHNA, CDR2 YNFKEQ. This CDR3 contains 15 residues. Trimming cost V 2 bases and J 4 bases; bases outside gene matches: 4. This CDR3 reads CASSQQGQGEYEQYF. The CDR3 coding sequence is TGTGCCAGCAGCCAACAGGGACAGGGGGAGTACGAGCAGTACTTC.

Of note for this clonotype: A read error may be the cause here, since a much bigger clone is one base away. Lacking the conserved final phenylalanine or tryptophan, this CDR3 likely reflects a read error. CDR3 loop: CASSPQDDEQFI. For the CDR3, the DNA is TGTGCCAGCAGTCCACAGGACGATGAGCAGTTCATC. The chain carries TRBV12-3 or TRBV12-4 and TRBJ2-1; the D gene is possibly TRBD1 (5 bases). Trimming stripped 5 bases from V and 8 bases from J, with 10 bases between. This CDR3 is 12 amino acids long.

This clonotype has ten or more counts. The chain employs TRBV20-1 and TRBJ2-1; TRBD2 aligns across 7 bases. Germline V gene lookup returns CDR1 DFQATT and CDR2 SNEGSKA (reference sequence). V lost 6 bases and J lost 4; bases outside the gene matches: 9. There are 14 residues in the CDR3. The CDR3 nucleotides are TGCAGTGCCCCGGGGACCGGGAGGTACAATGAGCAGTTCTTC. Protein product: CSAPGTGRYNEQFF.

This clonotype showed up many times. CDR3 loop: CASSFPEDTQYF. As DNA, the CDR3 is TGTGCCAGCAGCTTTCCGGAAGATACGCAGTATTTT. V usage is TRBV5-6 and J usage is TRBJ2-3; no firm D call. The CDR3 length is 12 residues. The germline V gene encodes CDR1 SGHDT and CDR2 YYEEEE. V lost 2 bases and J 5 bases, leaving 6 bases between the germline ends.

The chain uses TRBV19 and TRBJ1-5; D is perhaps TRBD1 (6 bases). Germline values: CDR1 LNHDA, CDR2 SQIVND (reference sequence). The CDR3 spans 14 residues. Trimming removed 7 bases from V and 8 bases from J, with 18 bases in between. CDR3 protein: CASTGTQILEPQHF. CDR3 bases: TGTGCCAGTACCGGGACACAAATTCTAGAGCCCCAGCATTTT.

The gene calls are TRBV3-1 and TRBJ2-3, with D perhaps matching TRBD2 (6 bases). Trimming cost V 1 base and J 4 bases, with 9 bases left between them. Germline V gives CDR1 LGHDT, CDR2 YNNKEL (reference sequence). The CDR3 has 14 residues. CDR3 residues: CASSQGEEADTQYF. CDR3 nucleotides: TGTGCCAGCAGCCAAGGGGAGGAGGCAGATACGCAGTATTTT.

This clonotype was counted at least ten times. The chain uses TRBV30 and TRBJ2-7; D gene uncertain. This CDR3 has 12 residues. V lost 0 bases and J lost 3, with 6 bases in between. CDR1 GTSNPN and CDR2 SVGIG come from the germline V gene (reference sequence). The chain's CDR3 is CAWSVLDYEQYF. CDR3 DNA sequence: TGTGCCTGGAGTGTACTGGACTACGAGCAGTACTTC.

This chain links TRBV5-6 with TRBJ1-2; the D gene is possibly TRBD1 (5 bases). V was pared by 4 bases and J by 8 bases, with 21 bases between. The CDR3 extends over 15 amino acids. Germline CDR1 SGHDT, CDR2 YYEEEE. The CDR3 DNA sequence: TGTGCCAGCAGCCAACAGGCCGATATAACGGGAGGCTACACCTTC. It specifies CASSQQADITGGYTF.

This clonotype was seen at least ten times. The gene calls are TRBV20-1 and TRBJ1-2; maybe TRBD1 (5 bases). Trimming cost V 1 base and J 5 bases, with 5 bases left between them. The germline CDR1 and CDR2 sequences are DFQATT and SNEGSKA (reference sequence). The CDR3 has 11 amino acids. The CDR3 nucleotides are TGCAGTGCTAGAGGACAGTATGGCTACACCTTC. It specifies CSARGQYGYTF.